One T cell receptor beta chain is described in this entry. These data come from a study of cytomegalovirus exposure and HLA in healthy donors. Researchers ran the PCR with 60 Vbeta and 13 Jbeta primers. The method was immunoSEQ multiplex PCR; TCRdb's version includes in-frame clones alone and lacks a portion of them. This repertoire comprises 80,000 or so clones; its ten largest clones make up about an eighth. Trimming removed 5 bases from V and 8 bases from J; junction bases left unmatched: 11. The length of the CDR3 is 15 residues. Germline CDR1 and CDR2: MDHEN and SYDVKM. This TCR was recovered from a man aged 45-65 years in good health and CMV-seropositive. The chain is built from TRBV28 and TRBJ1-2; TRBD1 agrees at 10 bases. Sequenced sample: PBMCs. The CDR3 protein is CASSATGTGAVGYTF. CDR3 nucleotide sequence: TGTGCCAGCAGTGCGACCGGGACAGGGGCCGTCGGCTACACCTTC.